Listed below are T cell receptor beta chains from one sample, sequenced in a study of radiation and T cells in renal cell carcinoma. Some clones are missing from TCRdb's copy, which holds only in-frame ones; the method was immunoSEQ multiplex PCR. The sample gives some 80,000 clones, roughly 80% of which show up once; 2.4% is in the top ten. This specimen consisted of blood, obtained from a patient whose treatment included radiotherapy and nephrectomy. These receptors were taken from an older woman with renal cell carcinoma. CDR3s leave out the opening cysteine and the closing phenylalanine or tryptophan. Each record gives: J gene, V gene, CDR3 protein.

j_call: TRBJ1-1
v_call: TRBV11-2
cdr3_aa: ASSLEVRPGRNTEAF

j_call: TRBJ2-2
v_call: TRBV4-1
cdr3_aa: ASSPNRYEQGTGELF

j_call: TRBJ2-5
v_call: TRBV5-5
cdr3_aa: ASSWHYEETQY

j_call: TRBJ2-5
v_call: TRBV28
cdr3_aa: ASSLYGGATQETQY

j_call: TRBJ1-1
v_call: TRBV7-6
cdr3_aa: ASSLTGPNTEAF

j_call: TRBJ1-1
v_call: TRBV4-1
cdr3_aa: ASSQGSGEAF

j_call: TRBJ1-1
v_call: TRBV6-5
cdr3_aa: ASSFIRGGGTEAF

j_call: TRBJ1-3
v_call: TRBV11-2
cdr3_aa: ASSLSSGNTIY

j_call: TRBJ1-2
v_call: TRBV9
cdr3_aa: ASSVEAGRGGRGYGYT

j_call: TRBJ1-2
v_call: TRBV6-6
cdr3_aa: ASSFDSYGYT

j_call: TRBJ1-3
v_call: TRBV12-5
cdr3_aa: ASGLGQGISGNTIY

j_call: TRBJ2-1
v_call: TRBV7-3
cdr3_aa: ASSLSGTGYNEQF

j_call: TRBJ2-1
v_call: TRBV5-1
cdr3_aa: ASSLEGRSNEQF

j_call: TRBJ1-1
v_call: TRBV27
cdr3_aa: ASTVTGVYTEAF

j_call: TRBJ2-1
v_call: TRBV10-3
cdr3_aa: AISPPGAGKGNEQF

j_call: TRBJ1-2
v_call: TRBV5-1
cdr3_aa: ASSLGDSRGYT

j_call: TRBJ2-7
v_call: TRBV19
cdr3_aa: ASSSRDGFHYEQY

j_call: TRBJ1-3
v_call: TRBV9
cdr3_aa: ASSVDWMAGNTIY

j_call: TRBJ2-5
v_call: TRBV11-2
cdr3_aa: ASSRYGVQETQY

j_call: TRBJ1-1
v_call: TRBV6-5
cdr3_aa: ASSYGGGNTEAF

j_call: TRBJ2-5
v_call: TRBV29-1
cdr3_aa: SVDSGTGYQETQY

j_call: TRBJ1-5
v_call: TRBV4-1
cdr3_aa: ASSQDWGFNQPQH

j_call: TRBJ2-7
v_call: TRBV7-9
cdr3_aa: ASSPGTGYWYEQY

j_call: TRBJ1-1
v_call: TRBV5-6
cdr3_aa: ASSWGQGHTEAF

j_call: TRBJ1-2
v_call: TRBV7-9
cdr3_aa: ASSMTNYGYT

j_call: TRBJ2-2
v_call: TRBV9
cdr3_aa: ASSRTGELF

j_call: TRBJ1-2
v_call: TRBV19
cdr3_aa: AASNYGYT

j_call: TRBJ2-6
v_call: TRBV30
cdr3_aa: GGWVLTSGANVLT

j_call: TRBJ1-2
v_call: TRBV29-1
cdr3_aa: SVEGGTDSPYLANYGYT

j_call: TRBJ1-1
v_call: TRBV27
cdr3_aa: ASRPSQRGTEAF

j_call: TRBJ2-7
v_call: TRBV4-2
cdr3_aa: ASSPRLAGTYEQY

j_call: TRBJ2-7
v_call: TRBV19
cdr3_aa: ASTRGVAGPPSYEQY

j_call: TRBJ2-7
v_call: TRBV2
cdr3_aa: ASNQGLYEQY

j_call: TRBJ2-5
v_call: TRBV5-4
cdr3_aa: ASSWTGAGETQY

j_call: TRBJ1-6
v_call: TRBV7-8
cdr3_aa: ASSWGTGRNSPLH

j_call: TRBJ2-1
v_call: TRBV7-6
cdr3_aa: ASSLERGRLYNEQF

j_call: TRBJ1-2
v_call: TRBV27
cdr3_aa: ASSSYTSGKGAYGYT

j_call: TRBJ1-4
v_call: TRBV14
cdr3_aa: ASSQVGSWSAGEKLF

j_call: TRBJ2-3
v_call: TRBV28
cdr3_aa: ASTAALNWGSEDTQY

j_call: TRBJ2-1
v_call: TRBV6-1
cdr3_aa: ASSDRATYNEQF

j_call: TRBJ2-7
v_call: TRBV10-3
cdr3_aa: AISDSGTIDHEQY

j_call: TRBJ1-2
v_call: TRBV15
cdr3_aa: ATSVGREDGYT

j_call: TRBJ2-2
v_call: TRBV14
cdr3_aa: ASSQGRIQAGELF

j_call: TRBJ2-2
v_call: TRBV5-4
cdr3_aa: ASSGTIMAHNTGELF

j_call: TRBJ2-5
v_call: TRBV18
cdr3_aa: ASSPTGWQETQY

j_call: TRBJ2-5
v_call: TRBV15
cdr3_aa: ATSTLRTGYYETQY

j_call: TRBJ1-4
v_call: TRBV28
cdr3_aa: ASSLTGVIEKLF

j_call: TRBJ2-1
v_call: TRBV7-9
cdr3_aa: ASSLLQESSYNEQF

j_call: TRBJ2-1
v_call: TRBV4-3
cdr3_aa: ASSQDGARGRSYNEQF

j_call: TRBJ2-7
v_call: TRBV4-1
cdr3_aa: ASSQEWGGQWRYEQY